This T cell receptor beta chain was captured by sequencing in a study of OX40 agonist ivuxolimab in advanced cancers. Looking at the study overall: Eligibility admitted prior anti-PD-1, anti-PD-L1 or anti-CTLA-4 therapy; about 42% had some. Study findings and constraints: The expanded peripheral T cells' antigen specificity was not determined.

V dropped 3 bases and J dropped 5; count of bases not matched to a gene: 6. There are 16 residues in the CDR3. Germline CDR1 reads SGHTA; CDR2 reads FQGNSA. Remarks on this clone: What it binds is not known.

Using immunoSEQ multiplex PCR, the repertoire was profiled, and TCRdb retains in-frame clones only, with some absent. The data contain about 93,000 clones, around 92% of them singletons. The clonotype comes from an adult with an advanced solid tumor such as melanoma, head and neck, liver or kidney cancer. The genes are TRBV7-2 and TRBJ2-2, with 10 bases matching TRBD2. The starting material was CD4+ or CD8+ T cells sorted from blood, obtained in a trial of the OX40 agonist ivuxolimab. The CDR3 loop is CASSFLAGAVTGELFF. CDR3 nucleotides: TGTGCCAGCAGCTTCCTAGCGGGAGCTGTGACCGGGGAGCTGTTTTTT.